A selection of T cell receptor beta chains follows, all from one sample in a study of vaccination and CD4 T cells after COVID-19. One entry per CDR3 protein, called by TCRdb with MiXCR from the PCR reads. This table has approximately 12,000 distinct CDR3 sequences, 52% appearing once. Antigen specificity for these receptors is unknown. The sample comprised CD4+ T cells from blood, cultured in vitro. All receptors come from a human donor who had recovered from COVID-19. Each CDR3 is given with its conserved first and last residue. A D gene is named only where the DNA matches it firmly. Clone size is stated in some rows and not others, as once, few, many or a class when expanded.

v_gene	abundance	j_gene	d_gene	CDR3aa	CDR3nt
TRBV5-4	-	TRBJ2-7	TRBD1	CASSLGGTGSYEQYF	TGTGCCAGCAGCTTGGGGGGGACAGGCTCCTACGAGCAGTACTTC
TRBV20-1	-	TRBJ2-5	-	CSAKKDTANRQETQYF	TGCAGTGCCAAGAAGGATACGGCGAATAGACAAGAGACCCAGTACTTC
TRBV7-8	-	TRBJ2-7	-	CASSLGGSTSREQYF	TGTGCCAGCAGCTTAGGAGGGTCCACGAGTCGGGAGCAGTACTTC
TRBV5-1	-	TRBJ2-2	-	CASSFGGGRLVDGELFF	TGCGCCAGCAGCTTCGGGGGCGGCCGGCTGGTTGACGGGGAGCTGTTTTTT
TRBV15	few	TRBJ2-7	TRBD1	CATGQGSPYEQYF	TGTGCCACCGGACAGGGATCCCCCTACGAGCAGTACTTC
TRBV20-1	-	TRBJ2-2	TRBD2	CSALAGGLAGELFF	TGCAGTGCTTTAGCGGGAGGGCTCGCCGGGGAGCTGTTTTTT
TRBV29-1	-	TRBJ1-2	TRBD1	CSVGQSYGYTF	TGCAGCGTGGGACAGTCCTATGGCTACACCTTC
TRBV28	-	TRBJ1-1	-	CASSSPSRVPDEAFF	TGTGCCAGCAGTTCACCCTCCCGGGTGCCTGATGAAGCTTTCTTT
TRBV24-1	-	TRBJ1-2	TRBD1	CATSDWDRFYGYTF	TGTGCCACCAGTGATTGGGACAGATTCTATGGCTACACCTTC
TRBV29-1	-	TRBJ2-7	TRBD1	CSVEGTGLNEQYF	TGCAGCGTTGAGGGGACAGGGCTCAACGAGCAGTACTTC
TRBV6-1	few	TRBJ2-1	TRBD1	CASSEIKDRAKGQFF	TGTGCCAGCAGTGAGATTAAGGACAGGGCTAAAGGGCAGTTCTTC
TRBV24-1	-	TRBJ2-7	TRBD1	CATSDTGTAVYEQYF	TGTGCCACCAGTGATACCGGGACAGCCGTCTACGAGCAGTACTTC
TRBV5-4	-	TRBJ1-2	TRBD1	CASGRQGAGNGYTF	TGTGCCAGCGGAAGACAGGGGGCAGGGAATGGCTACACCTTC
TRBV5-1	-	TRBJ2-7	-	CASSLDTPSTNEQYF	TGCGCCAGCAGCTTGGATACACCCTCCACCAACGAGCAGTACTTC
TRBV30	-	TRBJ2-2	-	CAWNIVDTGELFF	TGTGCCTGGAACATAGTGGACACCGGGGAGCTGTTTTTT
TRBV11-3	-	TRBJ2-2	-	CASSLAGHTGELFF	TGTGCCAGCAGCTTAGCCGGGCACACCGGGGAGCTGTTTTTT
TRBV29-1	-	TRBJ1-5	-	CSVEIGSPDQPQHF	TGCAGCGTTGAAATTGGTAGCCCAGATCAGCCCCAGCATTTT
TRBV20-1	-	TRBJ2-2	-	CSASPAGTRNTGELFF	TGCAGTGCTAGTCCAGCCGGGACACGGAACACCGGGGAGCTGTTTTTT
TRBV6-1	-	TRBJ2-3	-	CASGDHYTDTQYF	TGTGCCAGCGGGGACCATTACACAGATACGCAGTATTTT
TRBV7-9	-	TRBJ1-2	-	CASSLNPAAYGYTF	TGTGCCAGCAGCTTGAATCCCGCAGCGTATGGCTACACCTTC
TRBV5-1	-	TRBJ2-1	-	CASSLGDRGEQFF	TGCGCCAGCAGCTTGGGGGACCGCGGTGAGCAGTTCTTC